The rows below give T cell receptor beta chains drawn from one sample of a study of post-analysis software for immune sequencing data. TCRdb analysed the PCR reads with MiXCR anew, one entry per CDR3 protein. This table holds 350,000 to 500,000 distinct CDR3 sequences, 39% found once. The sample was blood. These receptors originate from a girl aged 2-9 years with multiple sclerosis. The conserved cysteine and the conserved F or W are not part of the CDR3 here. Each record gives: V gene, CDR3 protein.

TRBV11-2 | ASSLGGQPDFNYGYT
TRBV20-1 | SAGSRVVRNSQPQH
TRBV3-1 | ASSQDLHEYNEQF
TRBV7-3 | ASSLGTSVAGETRY
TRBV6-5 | ASSYRGFKETQY
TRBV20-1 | SADRGRETQY
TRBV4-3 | ASSFQPYRAAYNEQF
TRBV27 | ASSLVTGSSEQY
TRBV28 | ASLLLRGPVSEQY
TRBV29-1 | SVPGRSSYEQY
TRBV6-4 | ASSEEWGNEQF
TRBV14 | ASSTGTKLF
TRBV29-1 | SVEVGEAF
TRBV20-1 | SAPSGTDRGYNQPQH
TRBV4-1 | ASSQAWQGAYEQY
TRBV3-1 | ASSQEAYGYT
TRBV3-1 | ASRPSGETQY
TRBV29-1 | SVASASGGETQY
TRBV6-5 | ASSYSAGMDYGYT
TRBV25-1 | ASSAMNTDTQY
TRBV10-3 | AAGDLKGGGYT
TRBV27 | ASSLRSSGGTDTQY
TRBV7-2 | ASSPWGGERTDTQY
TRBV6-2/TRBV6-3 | ASSYHQKNTGELF
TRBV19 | ASSSNHGQYEQY
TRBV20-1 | SARPRMNTEAF
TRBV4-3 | ASGQGHGDEKLF
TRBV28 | ASSPSATNEKLF
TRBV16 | ASSHGDGTGNSPLH
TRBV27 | ASSFTPTPDTQY
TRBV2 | ARGDWGNLYGYT
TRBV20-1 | SARDLTEQETQY
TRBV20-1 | SARRGGSNSPLH
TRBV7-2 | ASSLRSGTSGGIIYEQY
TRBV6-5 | ASSYSNPGDTQY
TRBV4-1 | ASSQPREGGGYT
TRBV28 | ASGPWSGRANSPLH
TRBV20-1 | SPSGYEQY
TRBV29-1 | SVQGPENTEAF
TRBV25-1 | ASSEGNLRYEQY
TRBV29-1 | SVEAGNEQY
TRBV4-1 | ASSPLLYQETQY
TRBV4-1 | ASRGGTGVDEQY
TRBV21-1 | ASSKGWAANYEQY